Sequencing of this TCR beta chain was carried out in a study of cytomegalovirus exposure and HLA in healthy donors. Whole-study findings and limits: Sequences of the TCR beta chain were said to predict the HLA-A and HLA-B alleles of most subjects accurately. A later analysis found most CMV-associated TCR beta chains apparently HLA-restricted.

Researchers ran the PCR with 60 Vbeta and 13 Jbeta primers. The method was immunoSEQ multiplex PCR; TCRdb's version includes in-frame clones alone and lacks a portion of them. Found here are under 150,000 clones, around 85% of them singletons; the top ten hold 8.8%. A note on this clone: Its antigen is currently unknown.

Germline loops: CDR1 KGHSH, CDR2 LQKENI. Unmatched junction bases numbered 6, after V lost 3 bases and J lost 5 bases. This CDR3 is built from 15 residues. The sequence came from a woman aged 45-59 years in good health and CMV-seropositive. Sequencing was carried out using PBMCs. V is TRBV18 and J is TRBJ1-1; 10 bases are a match to TRBD1. CDR3 sequence (DNA): TGTGCCAGCTCACCGGGGACAGGGGCTAGAACTGAAGCTTTCTTT. Amino acid sequence: CASSPGTGARTEAFF.